A single sample is the source of the 27 T cell receptor beta chains below, sequenced in a study of cytomegalovirus exposure and HLA in healthy donors. The study ran its PCR with 60 Vbeta and 13 Jbeta primers. Method: immunoSEQ multiplex PCR; TCRdb's copy keeps in-frame clones and lacks some. The sample lists approximately 190,000 clones; approximately 84% were seen once. Sequenced input: PBMCs. The origin of the receptors is a man between 45 and 60 years old in good health and CMV-seronegative.

The sample holds a few counts of this clone. The chain has TRBV11-3 and TRBJ2-1, with 9 positions matching TRBD1. V trimming: 3 bases; J trimming: 8 bases; junction bases outside the gene matches: 8. Germline V gene lookup returns CDR1 SGHNT and CDR2 YENEEA. The CDR3 sequence is 15 residues long. The DNA of the CDR3 is TGTGCCAGCAGCTTGGTCGGGACAGGGTTCGATGAGCAGTTCTTC. It encodes CASSLVGTGFDEQFF.

This chain joins TRBV10-3 and TRBJ1-5; possible D gene TRBD1, 6 bases. Germline V gives CDR1 ENHRY, CDR2 SYGVKD. V gave up 6 bases and J gave up 0 bases, with 12 bases separating them. The CDR3 extends over 15 amino acids. In DNA form, the CDR3 reads TGTGCCATCAGCCGTGGACAGTATAGCAATCAGCCCCAGCATTTT. This translates into CAISRGQYSNQPQHF.

The chain uses TRBV30 and TRBJ1-6; 7 bases line up with TRBD1. Germline V gene data show CDR1 as GTSNPN and CDR2 as SVGIG (reference sequence). J was trimmed by 9 bases and V by 8 bases; bases with no gene match: 7. This CDR3 has 12 amino acids. CDR3 in amino acids: CAEQGIGSPLHF. In DNA form, the CDR3 reads TGTGCCGAACAGGGGATCGGTTCACCCCTCCACTTT.

The V gene is TRBV6-5, the J gene TRBJ1-5; weak D call: TRBD1 (6 bases). CDR1 and CDR2 from the germline V gene are MNHEY and SVGAGI. CDR3 size: 13 residues. V lost 4 bases and J 7 bases, leaving 11 bases between the germline ends. The CDR3 sequence: CASSSSDSQPQHF. The CDR3 coding sequence is TGTGCCAGCAGTTCGTCGGACAGCCAGCCCCAGCATTTT.

The rearrangement uses TRBV6-5 and TRBJ1-1, with a tentative D call TRBD1 (6 bases). The CDR3 loop spans 16 amino acids. V dropped 4 bases and J dropped 8 bases, with 23 bases sitting between them. Germline loops: CDR1 MNHEY, CDR2 SVGAGI. The CDR3 spells CASSSDQARGFREAFF. The CDR3 nucleotides are TGTGCCAGCAGTTCCGACCAGGCAAGGGGGTTTCGGGAAGCTTTCTTT.

This clone was seen only a few times. The chain combines TRBV19 with TRBJ1-6; 7 bases match TRBD1. V shed 11 bases, J shed 5 bases, and the junction held 9 bases outside the gene matches. This CDR3 has 14 amino acids. Germline V CDR1 and CDR2: LNHDA, SQIVND (reference sequence). The chain's CDR3 is CASRRDSDNSPLHF. Written as DNA, the CDR3 is TGTGCCTCCCGTCGGGACAGCGATAATTCACCCCTCCACTTT.

The chain joins TRBV6-5 to TRBJ1-4; tentative D call: TRBD1 (5 bases). V shed 2 bases and J shed 8 bases, with 12 bases lying between them. The CDR3 has 14 residues. Germline lookup yields CDR1 MNHEY and CDR2 SVGAGI. The CDR3 here is CASSYAGQVEKLFF. CDR3 in DNA: TGTGCCAGCAGTTACGCGGGGCAAGTCGAAAAACTGTTTTTT.

This clone was seen only a few times. The chain has TRBV7-9 and TRBJ1-3, with D possibly being TRBD1 (5 bases). Trimming took 3 bases from V and 2 from J, leaving 8 bases between them. CDR3 length: 14 residues. Germline assignment: CDR1 SEHNR and CDR2 FQNEAQ (reference sequence). The CDR3 coding sequence is TGTGCCAGCAGCTTCGGCAGGGCTGGAAACACCATATATTTT. Its protein is CASSFGRAGNTIYF.

The table lists this clone with a count of one. This chain connects TRBV4-2 to TRBJ2-1; 9 bases are a match to TRBD2. Per germline, CDR1 LGHNA and CDR2 YNFKEQ. CDR3 length: 15 amino acids. The trim removed 1 base at V and 5 bases at J, leaving 3 bases unmatched. DNA of the CDR3: TGTGCCAGCAGCCAAGGCGGGGGGGACCACAATGAGCAGTTCTTC. Amino acids: CASSQGGGDHNEQFF.

This clone was detected a few times. The J gene is TRBJ2-5, the V gene TRBV7-2; D is unclear. The J call may be wrong; the DNA end is better matched by TRBJ2-7. The CDR3 runs to 13 residues. CDR1 and CDR2 from the germline V gene are SGHTA and FQGNSA. In DNA form, the CDR3 reads TGTGCCAGCAGCTTAGTGAATTCCTACGAGCAGTACTTC. As protein: CASSLVNSYEQYF.

This clone has just one count. This chain connects TRBV5-1 to TRBJ2-7, with a possible D match to TRBD1 (5 bases). Germline lookup yields CDR1 SGHRS and CDR2 YFSETQ. The V end was cut by 1 base, the J end by 6 bases, with 14 bases between. The CDR3 has 14 amino acids. The CDR3: CASSLLDSWAEQYF. In DNA, the CDR3 is TGCGCCAGCAGCTTGCTAGACAGCTGGGCCGAGCAGTACTTC.

The chain has TRBV7-2 and TRBJ2-3, with a tentative D call TRBD1 (5 bases). Between the trimmed V and J ends, which lost 3 bases and 2 bases, there was a span of 9 bases. Germline V gene sequence: CDR1 SGHTA, CDR2 FQGNSA. This CDR3 spans 14 amino acids. DNA for the CDR3: TGTGCCAGCAGCTTGGACAAAATCACAGATACGCAGTATTTT. As protein: CASSLDKITDTQYF.

This chain uses TRBV9 with TRBJ2-2; D may be TRBD2 (7 bases). This CDR3 is 16 amino acids long. Germline-derived CDR1 and CDR2 are SGDLS and YYNGEE. The V and J ends lost 3 bases and 7 bases respectively, with 19 bases between them. CDR3 residues: CASSALFGGADGELFF. In DNA form, the CDR3 reads TGTGCCAGCAGCGCCCTTTTTGGGGGGGCCGACGGGGAGCTGTTTTTT.

The chain links TRBV5-4 to TRBJ2-1, with 7 bases fitting TRBD1. Germline values: CDR1 SGHNT, CDR2 YYREEE (reference sequence). V lost 1 base, J lost 3 bases, and 4 bases stayed unmatched. This CDR3 region has 15 residues. In nucleotides, the CDR3 is TGTGCCAGCAGCTTGCCGGGACAGTACTACAATGAGCAGTTCTTC. This gives the protein CASSLPGQYYNEQFF. Full variable domain (remainder filled in from reference TRBV5-4 and TRBJ2-1): ETGVTQSPTHLIKTRGQQVTLRCSSQSGHNTVSWYQQALGQGPQFIFQYYREEENGRGNFPPRFSGLQFPNYSSELNVNALELDDSALYLCASSLPGQYYNEQFFGPGTRLTVL.

The chain links TRBV2 to TRBJ1-1; TRBD1 matches at 7 bases. The V gene end was trimmed by 3 bases and the J gene end by 11 bases; junction bases not matched to a gene: 9. CDR1 SNHLY and CDR2 FYNNEI come from the germline V gene. This CDR3 is built from 13 residues. CDR3 sequence (DNA): TGTGCCAGCAGTGAGACACAGGGGAAGAGGGCTTTCTTT. Protein sequence: CASSETQGKRAFF.

The chain carries TRBV21-1 and TRBJ1-3. TRBV21-1 is a documented pseudogene. This CDR3 is built from 13 residues. CDR3 sequence (DNA): TGTGCCAGCAGCCCATGTATAAGAGGGACCATATATTTT. It specifies CASSPCIRGTIYF.

The chain uses TRBV18 and TRBJ2-1; 10 nucleotides match TRBD2. The CDR3 has 15 amino acids. Germline V CDR1 and CDR2: KGHSH, LQKENI. With 8 bases clipped from V and 2 bases from J, the junction kept 6 bases outside the gene matches. DNA for the CDR3: TGTGCCAGCACTCTTAGCGGGGGGACCTACAATGAGCAGTTCTTC. This gives the protein CASTLSGGTYNEQFF.

A few counts support this clone. This sequence joins TRBV2 and TRBJ2-5; a weak D match, TRBD2 (5 bases). CDR3 size: 14 residues. Germline V gene data show CDR1 as SNHLY and CDR2 as FYNNEI. The V gene lost 4 bases and the J gene lost 4 bases, with 13 bases spanning the gap. In DNA, the CDR3 is TGTGCCAGCAGTGTGGAGGCCCCCCGAGAGACCCAGTACTTC. Its translation is CASSVEAPRETQYF.

This clone was seen a few times. The chain has TRBV21-1 and TRBJ2-7; the D call of TRBD2 is as the table states it, not checked on the DNA. TRBV21-1 is reported as a pseudogene. The CDR3 loop spans 13 amino acids. The CDR3 loop reads CASSAPGPREQYF. Here the CDR3 DNA reads TGTGCCAGCAGCGCCCCGGGTCCGAGGGAGCAGTACTTC.

The V and J genes are TRBV11-2 and TRBJ2-7; D gene uncertain. CDR1 and CDR2 from the germline V gene are SGHAT and FQNNGV. V was cut by 1 base and J by 4 bases, with 5 bases left in between. The CDR3 is 12 amino acids. Here the CDR3 reads CASSLGSYEQYF. CDR3 DNA sequence: TGTGCCAGCAGCTTAGGGAGTTACGAGCAGTACTTC.

The CDR3 sequence is CATSIALDNEAFF. CDR3 coding DNA: TGTGCCACCAGCATAGCCCTGGACAATGAAGCTTTCTTT. The chain has TRBV15 and TRBJ1-1; D might be TRBD1 (5 bases). Between the trimmed V and J ends, which lost 4 bases and 7 bases, there was a span of 13 bases. CDR1 LNHNV and CDR2 YYDKDF come from the germline V gene (reference sequence). The CDR3 covers 13 residues.

The table lists this clone with a few counts. The CDR3 reads CAGGKRVSGNTIYF. CDR3 bases: TGTGCCGGGGGGAAGAGAGTCTCAGGAAACACCATATATTTT. The rearrangement uses TRBV2 and TRBJ1-3, with D tentatively TRBD1 (5 bases). V shed 11 bases and J shed 4 bases, with 18 bases lying between them. CDR1 and CDR2 from the germline V gene are SNHLY and FYNNEI. The CDR3 is made up of 14 amino acids.

This clone was counted a single time. The CDR3, as DNA: TGCGCCAGCAGTGAGTTCAAGGGGACGCAGTATTTT. Protein sequence: CASSEFKGTQYF. The chain uses TRBV10-1 and TRBJ2-3, with D perhaps matching TRBD1 (5 bases). The CDR3 totals 12 residues. Trimming removed 1 base from V and 9 bases from J, with 8 bases in between. Germline CDR1 and CDR2: WNHNN and SYGVQD (reference sequence).

The CDR3 sequence is CASSVAGQGAFGYTF. CDR3 DNA sequence: TGTGCCAGCAGCGTAGCTGGGCAGGGGGCGTTCGGCTACACCTTC. The chain employs TRBV9 and TRBJ1-2, with 8 bases that match TRBD1. Trimming at V came to 0 bases and at J to 8 bases, leaving 9 bases not matched to a gene. This CDR3 comprises 15 residues. In germline, CDR1 is SGDLS, CDR2 YYNGEE.

V gene TRBV5-1 combines with J gene TRBJ2-5; 8 bases agree with TRBD1. The CDR3 has 15 residues. From germline, CDR1 is SGHRS and CDR2 YFSETQ. V lost 0 bases to trimming and J lost 5 bases; unmatched junction nucleotides: 6. The CDR3 here is CASSLATDRVETQYF. The CDR3 DNA reads as TGCGCCAGCAGCTTGGCGACGGACAGGGTGGAGACCCAGTACTTC.

The chain is built from TRBV19 and TRBJ2-2, with D perhaps matching TRBD2 (6 bases). The CDR3 sequence is 16 residues long. CDR1 and CDR2 (germline): LNHDA, SQIVND (reference sequence). V was cut by 1 base and J by 5 bases, with 14 bases left in between. CDR3 DNA: TGTGCCAGTAGTATAGGCGGGAAAGTCCAAACCGGGGAGCTGTTTTTT. Protein product: CASSIGGKVQTGELFF. The variable domain in full, with the rest retrieved from reference TRBV19 and TRBJ2-2, is DGGITQSPKYLFRKEGQNVTLSCEQNLNHDAMYWYRQDPGQGLRLIYYSQIVNDFQKGDIAEGYSVSREKKESFPLTVTSAQKNPTAFYLCASSIGGKVQTGELFFGEGSRLTVL.

V is TRBV19 and J is TRBJ2-6, with D uncertain. The CDR3 totals 15 residues. Trimming removed 3 bases at V and 1 base at J, with 7 bases between. Germline assignment: CDR1 LNHDA and CDR2 SQIVND (reference sequence). The CDR3 bases are TGTGCCAGTAGTATCTTAACTTCTGGGGCCAACGTCCTGACTTTC. The encoded protein is CASSILTSGANVLTF.